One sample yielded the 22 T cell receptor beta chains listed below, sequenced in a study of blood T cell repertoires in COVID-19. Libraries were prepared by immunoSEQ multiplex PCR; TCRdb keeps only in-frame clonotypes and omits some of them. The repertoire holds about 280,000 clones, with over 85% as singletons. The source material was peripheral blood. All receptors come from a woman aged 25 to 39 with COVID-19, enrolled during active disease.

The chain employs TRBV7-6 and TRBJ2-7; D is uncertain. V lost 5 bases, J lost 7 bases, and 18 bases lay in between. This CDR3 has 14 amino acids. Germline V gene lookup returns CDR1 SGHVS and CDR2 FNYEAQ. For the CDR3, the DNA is TGTGCCAGCAGCATGTCCGGGTCCCGTAGGGAGCAGTACTTC. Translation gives CASSMSGSRREQYF.

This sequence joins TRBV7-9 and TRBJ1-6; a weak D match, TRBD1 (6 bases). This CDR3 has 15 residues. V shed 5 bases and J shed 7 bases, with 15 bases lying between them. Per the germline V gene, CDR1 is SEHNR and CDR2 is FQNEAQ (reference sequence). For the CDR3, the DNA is TGTGCCAGCAGCCCTCGACAGGCACCCAATTCACCCCTCCACTTT. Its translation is CASSPRQAPNSPLHF.

The DNA for the CDR3 is TGTGCCAGCAGCTTAGGGCAGGGAACCTACAATGAGCAGTTCTTC. Amino acid sequence: CASSLGQGTYNEQFF. The rearrangement joins TRBV7-7 to TRBJ2-1, with TRBD1 as a possible D gene (5 bases). Looked up from germline, CDR1 is SSHAT and CDR2 is FNYEAQ (reference sequence). The germline V and J ends were trimmed by 1 base and 2 bases, with 9 bases remaining between them. The length of the CDR3 is 15 residues. Based on the CDR3 plus reference TRBV7-7 and TRBJ2-1, the full variable domain is GAGVSQSPRYKVTKRGQDVTLRCDPISSHATLYWYQQALGQGPEFLTYFNYEAQPDKSGLPSDRFSAERPEGSISTLTIQRTEQRDSAMYRCASSLGQGTYNEQFFGPGTRLTVL.

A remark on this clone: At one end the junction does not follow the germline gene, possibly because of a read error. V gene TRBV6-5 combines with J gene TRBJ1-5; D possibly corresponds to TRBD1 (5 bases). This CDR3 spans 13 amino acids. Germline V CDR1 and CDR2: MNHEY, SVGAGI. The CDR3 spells CASRDNSYQPQHF. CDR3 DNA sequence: TGTGCCAGCAGGGACAATAGCTATCAGCCCCAGCATTTT.

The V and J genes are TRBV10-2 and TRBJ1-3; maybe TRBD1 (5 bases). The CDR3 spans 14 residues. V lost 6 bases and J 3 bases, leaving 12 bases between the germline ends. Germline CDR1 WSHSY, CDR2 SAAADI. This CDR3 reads CASSGGGGGNTIYF. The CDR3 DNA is TGCGCCAGCAGCGGTGGGGGAGGTGGAAACACCATATATTTT.

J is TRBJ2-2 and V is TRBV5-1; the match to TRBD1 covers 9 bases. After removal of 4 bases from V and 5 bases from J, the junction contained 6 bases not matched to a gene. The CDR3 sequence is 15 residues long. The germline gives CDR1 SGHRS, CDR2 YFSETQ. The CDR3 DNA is TGCGCCAGCAGCCCCCGGACAGGGGCTACCGGGGAGCTGTTTTTT. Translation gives CASSPRTGATGELFF. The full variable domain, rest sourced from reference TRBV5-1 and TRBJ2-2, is KAGVTQTPRYLIKTRGQQVTLSCSPISGHRSVSWYQQTPGQGLQFLFEYFSETQRNKGNFPGRFSGRQFSNSRSEMNVSTLELGDSALYLCASSPRTGATGELFFGEGSRLTVL.

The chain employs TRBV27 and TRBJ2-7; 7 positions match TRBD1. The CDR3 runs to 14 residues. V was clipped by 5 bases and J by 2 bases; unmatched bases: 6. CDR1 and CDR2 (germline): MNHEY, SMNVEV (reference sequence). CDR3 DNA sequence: TGTGCCAGCAGTCCCAGGACAGGTCCCTACGAGCAGTACTTC. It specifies CASSPRTGPYEQYF.

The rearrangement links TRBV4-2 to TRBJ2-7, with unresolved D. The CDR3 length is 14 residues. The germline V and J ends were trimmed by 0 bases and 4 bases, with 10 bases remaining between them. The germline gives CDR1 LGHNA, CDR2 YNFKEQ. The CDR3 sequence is CASSQEWRSYEQYF. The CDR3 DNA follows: TGTGCCAGCAGCCAAGAGTGGCGGTCTTACGAGCAGTACTTC.

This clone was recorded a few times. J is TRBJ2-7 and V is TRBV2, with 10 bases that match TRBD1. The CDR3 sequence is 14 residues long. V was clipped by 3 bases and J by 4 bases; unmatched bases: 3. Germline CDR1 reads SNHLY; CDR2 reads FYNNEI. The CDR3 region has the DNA TGTGCCAGCAGTGACAAGGGACAGGGGTACGAGCAGTACTTC. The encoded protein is CASSDKGQGYEQYF.

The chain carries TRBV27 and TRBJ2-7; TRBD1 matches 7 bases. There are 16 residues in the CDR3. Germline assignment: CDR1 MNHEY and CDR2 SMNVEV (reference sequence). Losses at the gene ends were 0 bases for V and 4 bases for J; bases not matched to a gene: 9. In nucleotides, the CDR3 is TGTGCCAGCAGTTTATCGTCCGGACAGGTATTTTACGAGCAGTACTTC. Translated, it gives CASSLSSGQVFYEQYF.

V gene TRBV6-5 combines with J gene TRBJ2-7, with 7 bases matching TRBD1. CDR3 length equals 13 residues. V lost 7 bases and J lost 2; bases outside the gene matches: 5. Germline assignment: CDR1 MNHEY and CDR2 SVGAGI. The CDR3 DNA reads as TGTGCCAGCAACCAGGGGGTCCCCTACGAGCAGTACTTC. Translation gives CASNQGVPYEQYF.

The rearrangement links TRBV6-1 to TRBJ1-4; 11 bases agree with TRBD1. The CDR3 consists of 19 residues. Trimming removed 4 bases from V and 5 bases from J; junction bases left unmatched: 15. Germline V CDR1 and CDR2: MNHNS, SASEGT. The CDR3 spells CASSGDRDRGIRHNEKLFF. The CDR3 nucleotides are TGTGCCAGCAGTGGGGACCGGGACAGGGGGATCAGACACAATGAAAAACTGTTTTTT.

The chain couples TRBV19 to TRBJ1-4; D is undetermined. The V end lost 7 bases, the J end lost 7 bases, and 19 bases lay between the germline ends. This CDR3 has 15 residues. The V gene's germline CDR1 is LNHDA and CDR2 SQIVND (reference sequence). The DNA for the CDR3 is TGTGCCAGTACCGATCCCGGCGTAGCTCGTGAAAAACTGTTTTTT. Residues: CASTDPGVAREKLFF.

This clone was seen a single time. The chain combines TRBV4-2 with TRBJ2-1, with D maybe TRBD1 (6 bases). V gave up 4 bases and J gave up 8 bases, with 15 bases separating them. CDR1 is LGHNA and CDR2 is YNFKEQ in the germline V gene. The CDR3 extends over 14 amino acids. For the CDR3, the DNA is TGTGCCAGCAGCCCAGGGGTCCGTTTACATGAGCAGTTCTTC. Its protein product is CASSPGVRLHEQFF.

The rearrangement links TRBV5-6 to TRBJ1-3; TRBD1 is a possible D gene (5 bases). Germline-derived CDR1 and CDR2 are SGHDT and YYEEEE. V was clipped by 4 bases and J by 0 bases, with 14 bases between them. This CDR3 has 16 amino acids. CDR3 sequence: CASSQLAQVSGNTIYF. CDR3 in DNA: TGTGCCAGCAGCCAACTCGCACAGGTCTCTGGAAACACCATATATTTT.

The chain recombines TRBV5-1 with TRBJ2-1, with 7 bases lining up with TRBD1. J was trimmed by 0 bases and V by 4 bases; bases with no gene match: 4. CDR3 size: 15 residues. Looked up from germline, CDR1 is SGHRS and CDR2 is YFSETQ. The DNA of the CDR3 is TGCGCCAGCAGCGTGACAGGGCCCTCCTACAATGAGCAGTTCTTC. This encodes CASSVTGPSYNEQFF.

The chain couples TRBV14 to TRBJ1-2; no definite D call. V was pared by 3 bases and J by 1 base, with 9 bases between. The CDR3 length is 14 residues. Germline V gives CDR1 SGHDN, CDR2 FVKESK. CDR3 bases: TGTGCCAGCAGCCACCCGACGGGTAACTATGGCTACACCTTC. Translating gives CASSHPTGNYGYTF.

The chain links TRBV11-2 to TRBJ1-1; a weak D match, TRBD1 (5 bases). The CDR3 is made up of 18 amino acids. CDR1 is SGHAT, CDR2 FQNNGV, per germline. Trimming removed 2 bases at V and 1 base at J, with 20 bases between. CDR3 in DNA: TGTGCCAGCAGCTTAATCGGGGGTTGGGAGTCTCGGAACACTGAAGCTTTCTTT. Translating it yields CASSLIGGWESRNTEAFF.

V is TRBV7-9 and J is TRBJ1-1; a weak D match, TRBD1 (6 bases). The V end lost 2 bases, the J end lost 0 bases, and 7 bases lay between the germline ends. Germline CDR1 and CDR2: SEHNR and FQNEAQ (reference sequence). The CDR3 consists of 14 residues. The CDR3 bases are TGTGCCAGCAGCTTAAAGGGGGTGAACACTGAAGCTTTCTTT. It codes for CASSLKGVNTEAFF.

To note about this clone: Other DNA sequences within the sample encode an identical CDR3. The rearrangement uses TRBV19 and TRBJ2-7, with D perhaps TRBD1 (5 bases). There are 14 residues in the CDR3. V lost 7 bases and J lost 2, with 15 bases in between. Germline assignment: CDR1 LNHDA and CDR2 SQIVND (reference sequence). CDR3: CASNVGHGPYEQYF. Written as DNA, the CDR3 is TGTGCCAGTAACGTGGGGCACGGACCCTACGAGCAGTACTTC.

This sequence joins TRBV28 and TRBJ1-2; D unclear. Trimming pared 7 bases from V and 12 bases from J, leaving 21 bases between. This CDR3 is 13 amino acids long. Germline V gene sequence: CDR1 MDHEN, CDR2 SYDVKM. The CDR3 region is CASTTSVAGSDTF. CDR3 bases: TGTGCCAGCACCACCTCGGTGGCGGGGAGTGACACCTTC.

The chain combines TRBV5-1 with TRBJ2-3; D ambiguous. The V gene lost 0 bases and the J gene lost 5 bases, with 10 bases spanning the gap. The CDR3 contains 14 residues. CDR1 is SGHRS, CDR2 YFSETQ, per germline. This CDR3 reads CASSLGRSVDTQYF. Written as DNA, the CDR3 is TGCGCCAGCAGCTTGGGCAGGTCCGTAGATACGCAGTATTTT.